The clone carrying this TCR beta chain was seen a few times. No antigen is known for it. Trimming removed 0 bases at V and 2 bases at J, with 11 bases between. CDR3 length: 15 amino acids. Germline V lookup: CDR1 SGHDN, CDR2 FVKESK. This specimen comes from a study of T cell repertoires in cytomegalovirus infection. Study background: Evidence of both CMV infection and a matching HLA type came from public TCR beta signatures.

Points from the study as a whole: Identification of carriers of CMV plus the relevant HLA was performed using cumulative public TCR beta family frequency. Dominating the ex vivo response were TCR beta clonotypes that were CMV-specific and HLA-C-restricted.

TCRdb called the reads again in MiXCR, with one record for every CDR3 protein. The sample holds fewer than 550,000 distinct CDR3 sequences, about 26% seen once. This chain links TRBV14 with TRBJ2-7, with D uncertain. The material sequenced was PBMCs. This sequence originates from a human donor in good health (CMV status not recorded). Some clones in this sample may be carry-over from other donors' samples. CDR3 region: CASSQDRARTYEQYF. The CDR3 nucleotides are TGTGCCAGCAGCCAAGATCGGGCCAGGACCTACGAGCAGTACTTC.